This record covers a single TCR beta chain. Antigen: not known. Given a much more abundant clone one base away, this may be a read error. This entry belongs to a study of post-analysis software for immune sequencing data. Study-wide findings and caveats: Samples from one preparation batch, clustered by F measure, grouped strongly together. Patients carried roughly five TRBV segments more frequently than controls did, and TRBV5-6, TRBV5-1 and TRBV20-1 were among them. Significantly lower normalized Chao1 diversity was found in patients with multiple sclerosis relative to controls.

The ends were cut back, 8 bases at V and 10 bases at J, with 12 bases in the middle. Per germline, CDR1 MNHEY and CDR2 SVGAGI. CDR3 length: 11 residues. Carried by the TCR beta cDNA libraries were unique molecular identifiers. TCRdb ran MiXCR on the PCR reads and lists one entry per CDR3 protein. The sample consists of about 200,000 distinct CDR3 sequences, 25% to 30% of them appearing once. Sequenced input: blood. This chain joins TRBV6-5 and TRBJ2-1; no reliable D call. The clonotype was recovered from a girl aged 2-17 years with multiple sclerosis. CDR3 loop: CASGRLNEQFF. CDR3 nucleotides: TGTGCCAGCGGACGGTTGAACGAGCAGTTCTTC.